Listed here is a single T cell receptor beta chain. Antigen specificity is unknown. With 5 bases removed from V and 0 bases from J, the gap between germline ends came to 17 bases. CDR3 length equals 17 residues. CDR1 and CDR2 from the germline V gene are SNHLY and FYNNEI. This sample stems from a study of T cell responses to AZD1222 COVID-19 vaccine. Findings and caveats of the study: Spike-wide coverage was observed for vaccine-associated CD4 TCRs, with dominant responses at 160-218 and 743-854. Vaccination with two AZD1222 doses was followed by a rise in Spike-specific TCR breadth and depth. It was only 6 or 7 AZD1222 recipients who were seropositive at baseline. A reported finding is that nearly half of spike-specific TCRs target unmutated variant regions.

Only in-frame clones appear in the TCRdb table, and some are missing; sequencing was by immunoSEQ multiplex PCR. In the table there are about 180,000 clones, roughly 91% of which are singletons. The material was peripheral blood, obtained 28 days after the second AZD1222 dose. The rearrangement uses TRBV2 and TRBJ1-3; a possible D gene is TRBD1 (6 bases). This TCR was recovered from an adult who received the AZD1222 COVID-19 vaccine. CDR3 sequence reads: CASSPGGGFDSGNTIYF. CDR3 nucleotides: TGTGCCAGCAGTCCTGGTGGGGGCTTCGACTCTGGAAACACCATATATTTT.